Below are 13 T cell receptor beta chains sequenced from a single sample in a study of cytomegalovirus exposure and HLA in healthy donors listed by TCRdb under 2017. Libraries came from the immunoSEQ multiplex PCR assay. For the multiplex PCR, a mixture combining 60 forward primers for TCR Vbeta segments and 13 reverse primers for TCR Jbeta segments was used. In TCRdb, the immuneACCESS table is reduced to in-frame sequences with V and J assigned. These tables do not hold every clone; where another copy was compared, an unresolved V gene accounts for under half, and the others remain unexplained. The sample table records around 180,000 clones; about 85% of these occur just once. The ten most abundant clones make up 1% of the sample. The sequencing input was PBMCs. These receptor sequences come from a boy aged 2 to 10 in good health and CMV-seronegative.

This chain joins TRBV7-9 and TRBJ1-2; D unclear. The germline gives CDR1 SEHNR, CDR2 FQNEAQ (reference sequence). The CDR3 has 17 amino acids. V was clipped by 2 bases and J by 8 bases, with 24 bases between them. The DNA of the CDR3 is TGTGCCAGCAGCTTAAGCCTCTCCCCGACTCGAGTGAGAGGCTACACCTTC. Residues: CASSLSLSPTRVRGYTF.

This chain joins TRBV27 and TRBJ1-5; D is unresolved. The CDR3 totals 14 residues. Germline CDR1 and CDR2: MNHEY and SMNVEV (reference sequence). The V end was cut by 2 bases, the J end by 9 bases, with 14 bases between. CDR3 bases: TGTGCCAGCAGTTTACAGGCCTTAGTTGGGCCCCAGCATTTT. Encoded protein: CASSLQALVGPQHF.

The chain employs TRBV5-1 and TRBJ2-5; 7 nucleotides line up with TRBD2. CDR1 is SGHRS and CDR2 is YFSETQ in the germline V gene. The CDR3 is made up of 14 amino acids. Losses at the gene ends were 4 bases for V and 2 bases for J; bases not matched to a gene: 5. CDR3 sequence reads: CASSNWEGQETQYF. CDR3 DNA: TGCGCCAGCAGCAACTGGGAGGGACAAGAGACCCAGTACTTC.

The CDR3 loop reads CAREGSGSGAGELFF. As DNA, the CDR3 is TGTGCCAGGGAGGGGAGCGGGAGCGGCGCCGGGGAGCTGTTTTTT. J is TRBJ2-2 and V is TRBV6-1; 8 nucleotides match TRBD2. The V segment lost 9 bases and the J segment 6 bases; nucleotides outside the gene matches: 12. Germline lookup yields CDR1 MNHNS and CDR2 SASEGT. The CDR3 contains 15 residues.

The V call is TRBV29-1, the J call TRBJ1-4, with TRBD1 matching over 7 bases. V gave up 4 bases and J gave up 3 bases; unmatched junction bases: 5. CDR1 is SQVTM and CDR2 is ANQGSEA in the germline V gene. This CDR3 spans 14 amino acids. The CDR3 coding sequence is TGCAGCGTTGGAAGGACAGGTTCTAATGAAAAACTGTTTTTT. This gives the protein CSVGRTGSNEKLFF.

The J gene is TRBJ2-3, the V gene TRBV30, with 9 bases fitting TRBD1. This CDR3 has 15 residues. Unmatched junction bases numbered 12, after V lost 5 bases and J lost 6 bases. Germline loops: CDR1 GTSNPN, CDR2 SVGIG (reference sequence). The CDR3 region is CAWARGQGNGDTQYF. CDR3 in DNA: TGTGCCTGGGCCCGTGGACAGGGGAACGGTGATACGCAGTATTTT.

The CDR3 DNA follows: TGCGCCAGCAGCTTGGGACTAGCGGGAGGGCCCGGGTCCCCAGATACGCAGTATTTT. Encoded protein: CASSLGLAGGPGSPDTQYF. V is TRBV5-1 and J is TRBJ2-3; 14 positions match TRBD2. V was pared by 0 bases and J by 4 bases, with 10 bases of the junction left unmatched. The CDR3 is 19 residues long. The germline V gene has CDR1 SGHRS and CDR2 YFSETQ.

The chain couples TRBV28 to TRBJ2-1, with TRBD1 as a possible D gene (5 bases). V was pared by 1 base and J by 4 bases, with 14 bases between. CDR1 and CDR2 from the germline V gene are MDHEN and SYDVKM. This CDR3 is 16 amino acids long. The CDR3 reads CASSLLAGNPYNEQFF. CDR3 DNA: TGTGCCAGCAGTTTATTAGCAGGGAACCCATACAATGAGCAGTTCTTC.

The rearrangement joins TRBV29-1 to TRBJ2-3, with a tentative D call TRBD1 (5 bases). V lost 7 bases and J lost 0, with 14 bases in between. CDR3 length: 14 amino acids. The germline V gene has CDR1 SQVTM and CDR2 ANQGSEA. The CDR3 DNA reads TGCAGCGCAAATGACTGGGGCAGCACAGATACGCAGTATTTT. It translates to CSANDWGSTDTQYF.

The rearrangement joins TRBV5-6 to TRBJ2-1; TRBD2 agrees at 16 bases. The CDR3 runs to 16 residues. The junction had 5 bases not matched to a gene; V was cut back by 5 bases and J by 6 bases. Germline values: CDR1 SGHDT, CDR2 YYEEEE. CDR3 in DNA: TGTGCCAGCAGGGGACTAGCGGGGGGGCCTGGCAATGAGCAGTTCTTC. This sequence encodes CASRGLAGGPGNEQFF.

This clone appeared a few times. The CDR3 DNA reads TGTGCCAGTAGTATAATGACAGGGGGCCACGAAAAACTGTTTTTT. It is translated as CASSIMTGGHEKLFF. The rearrangement joins TRBV19 to TRBJ1-4; 10 bases line up with TRBD1. The V gene's germline CDR1 is LNHDA and CDR2 SQIVND (reference sequence). The J segment lost 8 bases and the V segment lost 2 bases, leaving 5 bases of the junction unmatched. This CDR3 has 15 residues.

As regards this clone: This sample includes further DNA sequences coding for the same CDR3. This rearrangement joins TRBV18 to TRBJ2-7; tentative D call: TRBD1 (6 bases). V dropped 2 bases and J dropped 4 bases, with 6 bases sitting between them. Germline CDR1 is KGHSH and CDR2 is LQKENI. CDR3 length equals 12 residues. CDR3 sequence: CASSPTGYEQYF. DNA for the CDR3: TGTGCCAGCTCACCAACAGGGTACGAGCAGTACTTC.

The chain has TRBV5-4 and TRBJ2-7; 7 bases align to TRBD1. The CDR3 totals 13 residues. The V segment lost 2 bases and the J segment 2 bases; nucleotides outside the gene matches: 1. Germline CDR1 and CDR2: SGHNT and YYREEE (reference sequence). CDR3 in DNA: TGTGCCAGCAGCTTCGACAGGGCCTACGAGCAGTACTTC. Its translation: CASSFDRAYEQYF.